This entry lists 13 T cell receptor beta chains sequenced from one sample in a study of long-term antiretroviral therapy in people with HIV. Sequencing relied on immunoSEQ assay v3.0, run at survey level. Assay: immunoSEQ multiplex PCR; the TCRdb copy retains only in-frame clones and omits some. Of roughly 11,000 clones listed, over 65% were seen once; the top ten hold about 14%. The sequencing used unsorted PBMCs, collected about 3.3 years before starting antiretroviral therapy. Receptors originate from a man between 40 and 49 years old with HIV.

The J gene is TRBJ2-7, the V gene TRBV19; D might be TRBD1 or TRBD2, each matching 5 bases. Trimming removed 4 bases at V and 2 bases at J, with 15 bases between. This CDR3 contains 15 residues. The germline gives CDR1 LNHDA, CDR2 SQIVND (reference sequence). CDR3 loop: CASSTRDGATYEQYF. The CDR3 bases are TGTGCCAGTAGTACCCGGGACGGAGCGACCTACGAGCAGTACTTC.

J is TRBJ2-7 and V is TRBV4-3, with D tentatively TRBD2 (6 bases). The CDR3 has 18 residues. The V gene lost 0 bases and the J gene lost 5 bases, with 23 bases spanning the gap. Germline CDR1 and CDR2: LGHNA and YSLEER. The CDR3 spells CASSQEFSGGNPGDEQYF. CDR3 sequence (DNA): TGCGCCAGCAGCCAAGAGTTCAGTGGCGGGAACCCGGGCGACGAGCAGTACTTC.

The gene calls are TRBV5-6 and TRBJ1-4; the D gene is possibly TRBD1 (5 bases). The CDR3 sequence is 11 residues long. V was clipped by 3 bases and J by 13 bases, with 10 bases between them. Germline CDR1 reads SGHDT; CDR2 reads YYEEEE. The CDR3 bases are TGTGCCAGCAGCTCCGGGGACTTACTGTTTTTT. Protein sequence: CASSSGDLLFF.

CDR3 DNA: TGTGCCAGCGGGTCCGGGACTAGCGGGAGGGCTTATTACGAGCAGTACTTC. Protein sequence: CASGSGTSGRAYYEQYF. The V and J genes are TRBV13 and TRBJ2-7, with 16 nucleotides matching TRBD2. The V gene's germline CDR1 is PRHDT and CDR2 FYEKMQ (reference sequence). V shed 8 bases and J 4 bases; nucleotides not matched to a gene: 11. The CDR3 contains 17 residues.

The table lists this clone with a few counts. The chain uses TRBV7-3 and TRBJ2-7; no reliable D call. This CDR3 has 14 residues. The germline V gene encodes CDR1 SGHTA and CDR2 FQGTGA. Trimming stripped 2 bases from V and 0 bases from J, with 8 bases between. The CDR3 protein is CASSLEQSSYEQYF. The CDR3 DNA is TGTGCCAGCAGCTTAGAACAGAGCTCCTACGAGCAGTACTTC.

The chain uses TRBV11-2 and TRBJ2-7; D possibly matches TRBD1 or TRBD2 (5 bases each). CDR1 and CDR2 from the germline V gene are SGHAT and FQNNGV. Deletions cut 3 bases from V and 2 bases from J, with 11 bases between. CDR3 length equals 14 residues. CDR3: CASSFHGTTYEQYF. The CDR3 DNA follows: TGTGCCAGCAGCTTCCACGGGACGACCTACGAGCAGTACTTC.

The J gene is TRBJ2-2, the V gene TRBV27; D is undetermined. The CDR3 totals 12 residues. CDR1 is MNHEY, CDR2 SMNVEV, per germline (reference sequence). With 7 bases removed from V and 3 bases from J, the gap between germline ends came to 6 bases. The CDR3 loop is CASKRDTGELFF. The CDR3 DNA follows: TGTGCCAGCAAACGGGACACCGGGGAGCTGTTTTTT.

The chain is built from TRBV18 and TRBJ1-5, with a tentative D call TRBD1 (5 bases). This CDR3 spans 13 amino acids. CDR1 is KGHSH, CDR2 LQKENI, per germline. The ends were cut back, 5 bases at V and 3 bases at J, with 8 bases in the middle. The CDR3 region is CASSSGNNQPQHF. Written as DNA, the CDR3 is TGTGCCAGCTCATCAGGGAACAATCAGCCCCAGCATTTT.

This clone was counted between two and nine times. The rearrangement uses TRBV28 and TRBJ1-5; D is unclear. Germline CDR1 reads MDHEN; CDR2 reads SYDVKM. Deletions cut 3 bases from V and 5 bases from J, with 5 bases between. The CDR3 has 12 amino acids. For the CDR3, the DNA is TGTGCCAGCAGTTTCCATCATCAGCCCCAGCATTTT. This codes for CASSFHHQPQHF.

The chain joins TRBV7-2 to TRBJ2-7; possibly TRBD1 for D (6 bases). The V end was cut by 4 bases, the J end by 3 bases, with 13 bases between. The germline CDR1 and CDR2 sequences are SGHTA and FQGNSA. The CDR3 contains 14 residues. The chain's CDR3 is CASSSQGTGYEQYF. The CDR3 DNA follows: TGTGCCAGCAGCTCCCAGGGGACCGGCTACGAGCAGTACTTC.

The CDR3 bases are TGTGCCAGCAGCTTCCCCGGGACTCGGGAAGAGACCCAGTACTTC. Its protein is CASSFPGTREETQYF. This chain links TRBV5-4 with TRBJ2-5; tentative D call: TRBD2 (6 bases). Germline-derived CDR1 and CDR2 are SGHNT and YYREEE (reference sequence). The CDR3 spans 15 residues. The V end lost 2 bases, the J end lost 3 bases, and 14 bases lay between the germline ends.

The genes are TRBV29-1 and TRBJ2-2; 7 positions agree with TRBD1. CDR3 length: 16 amino acids. Germline-derived CDR1 and CDR2 are SQVTM and ANQGSEA. Trimming at V came to 6 bases and at J to 5 bases, leaving 15 bases not matched to a gene. CDR3 amino acids: CSVHDKGASITGELFF. The CDR3 DNA sequence: TGCAGCGTCCACGATAAGGGGGCTAGCATTACCGGGGAGCTGTTTTTT.

V gene TRBV19 combines with J gene TRBJ2-7; TRBD2 matches at 13 bases. The germline gives CDR1 LNHDA, CDR2 SQIVND (reference sequence). The junction had 19 bases not matched to a gene; V was cut back by 10 bases and J by 4 bases. The CDR3 length is 18 residues. The CDR3 is CATRRLAGGGGQNYEQYF. CDR3 sequence (DNA): TGTGCCACCAGAAGACTAGCGGGAGGAGGGGGGCAAAATTACGAGCAGTACTTC.